This TCR beta chain was observed in a study of graft-versus-host responses after intestinal transplantation. On the study more broadly: For around three years after anti-thymocyte globulin induction, all recipients took tacrolimus and steroids.

The study's findings and limits: Recipient marrow harbored GvH clones, some of which surfaced first in ileum or blood. With peak circulating GvH clone levels came an association with early post-transplant HvG declines.

The CDR3 covers 17 residues. Germline CDR1 KGHSH, CDR2 LQKENI. Unmatched junction bases numbered 7, after V lost 3 bases and J lost 2 bases. On this clone: Its antigen is not known.

TCRdb keeps only in-frame clones here, not all; method: immunoSEQ multiplex PCR. The profile covers about 40,000 clones, with roughly 89% appearing a single time and approximately 2.3% taken by the ten largest. The TCR sequence derives from a human patient who received an intestinal transplant, so some T cells may come from the graft donor. The sample here was PBMCs, taken approximately 310 days after intestinal transplant. The chain uses TRBV18 and TRBJ2-6; TRBD1 agrees at 7 bases. CDR3 protein: CASSPTGKLAGANVLTF. The CDR3 region has the DNA TGTGCCAGCTCACCGACAGGGAAACTGGCTGGGGCCAACGTCCTGACTTTC.